This TCR beta chain was sequenced during a study of a mutant IDH1 vaccine in newly diagnosed glioma. Study-level background: Treated individuals were approximately 62% male and around 40% female, averaging 40.4 years of age. Before enrollment, patients got radiotherapy alone, temozolomide alone, or mostly the combination.

Time point defined: week 5, during vaccination. In every dose of vaccine, 300 ug of mutant IDH1 20-mer peptide was given alongside topical imiquimod. With 2 bases removed from V and 0 bases from J, the gap between germline ends came to 5 bases. This CDR3 is built from 13 residues. Germline V gene data show CDR1 as WNHNN and CDR2 as SYGVQD (reference sequence). This clone has only a few counts. Its cognate antigen is unknown. Profiled with immunoSEQ multiplex PCR; TCRdb holds only in-frame clones, not every one. The sample lists some 38,000 clones, around 78% occurring once. V is TRBV10-1 and J is TRBJ2-7; D is tentatively TRBD1 or TRBD2 (5 bases each). This clonotype originated in a man aged 40-50 years with glioma. The input for sequencing was PBMCs, taken from a glioma patient whose treatment included an IDH1 peptide vaccine. In DNA form, the CDR3 reads TGCGCCAGCAGTGAGGGGACCTCCTACGAGCAGTACTTC. It codes for CASSEGTSYEQYF.